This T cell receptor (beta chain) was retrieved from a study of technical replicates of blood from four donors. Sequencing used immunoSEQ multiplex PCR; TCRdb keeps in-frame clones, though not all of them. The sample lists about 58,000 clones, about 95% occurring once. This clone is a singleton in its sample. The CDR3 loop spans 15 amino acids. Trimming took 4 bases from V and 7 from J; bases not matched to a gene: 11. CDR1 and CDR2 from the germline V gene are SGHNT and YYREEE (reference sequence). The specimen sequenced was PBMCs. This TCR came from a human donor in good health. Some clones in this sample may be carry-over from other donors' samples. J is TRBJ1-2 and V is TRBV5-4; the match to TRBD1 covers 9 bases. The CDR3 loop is CASSDKTGGAGGYTF. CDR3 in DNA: TGTGCCAGCAGCGATAAAACAGGGGGCGCGGGTGGCTACACCTTC.